Sequencing of this T cell receptor (beta chain) was carried out in a study of Graves' ophthalmopathy and Graves' hyperthyroidism. Study-wide points: Sensitivity of roughly 88% and specificity of around 80% were achieved when a 13-signature model separated ophthalmopathy from stable hyperthyroidism.

As regards this clonotype: Its antigen is not known.

The CDR3 has 17 residues. Germline V gene sequence: CDR1 SGHAT, CDR2 FQNNGV. Trimming stripped 5 bases from V and 0 bases from J, with 17 bases between. Amplification of TCR beta CDR3 regions used RNA transcripts. HTBI-primed RT-PCR formed the first round, and a multiplex PCR formed the second. TCRdb independently ran MiXCR on the multiplex PCR reads; one entry per CDR3 protein. Among 150,000 to 200,000 distinct CDR3 sequences, 39% were seen once, and the ten largest hold about 9.5%. PBMCs stemmed from 7.5 to 10 ml of fresh peripheral blood. Sample: peripheral blood. The rearrangement joins TRBV11-2 to TRBJ1-5, with D tentatively TRBD1 (5 bases). The sequence derives from a man in his thirties or forties with Graves' ophthalmopathy. In nucleotides, the CDR3 is TGTGCCAGCAGCCTAAAAGGAAGGGGTTATAGCAATCAGCCCCAGCATTTT. It translates to CASSLKGRGYSNQPQHF.